This entry concerns a single T cell receptor beta chain. In this sample, this clonotype turned up many times. Its antigen is not yet known. Within one base of it there is no much larger clone, and no base qualities were kept. The CDR3 spans 16 residues, from the cysteine through the phenylalanine. The sequence is cut down to CDR3 DNA, 48 bases in frame from base 1. Trimming removed 4 bases from V and 0 bases from J, leaving 14 bases between the germline ends. CDR1 and CDR2, per the germline V gene, are SGHRS and YFSETQ. This record belongs to a study of identical twins listed by TCRdb under 2016. Describing the broader study: To test whether fetal clonotypes persist, the study used deep sequencing on TCR alpha and beta repertoires from monozygotic twins, unrelated adults of various ages, and cord blood. To rule out contamination, replicate twin experiments were performed at different times with different library preparation protocols. What the research found in general, with its limitations: Invariant T cells such as MAIT and iNKT could partly confound zero-insertion analyses, though diverse VJ usage argued against this for most clonotypes. Compared with coincidental sharing between unrelated individuals, an excess of low generation-probability sequences was observed among out-of-frame TCR alpha sequences shared between twins. Abundant cord blood beta clonotypes had fewer insertions, young adult naive repertoires showed a similar but weaker trend, and memory repertoires showed no such trend. Because the same donors could not be followed over many years, the conclusions relied on cross-sectional statistical analysis. Out-of-frame TCR alpha sharing in monozygotic twins was systematically underestimated by recombination models, whereas sharing between unrelated individuals was in agreement with the recombination models. Excess twin sharing in beta out-of-frame sequences was weaker because fewer shared sequences lowered the signal-to-noise ratio.

The library was generated by 5' RACE. TCRdb records Illumina HiSeq 2000 as the sequencer. A universal primer binding site was introduced by template switching, and a unique molecular identifier was present in the final cDNA, enabling accurate counting of TCR cDNA molecules. First-strand cDNA for TCR alpha and beta chains was synthesized from specific primers in the conserved constant-segment region. To control for contamination, every cDNA library carried two barcodes: a SMART-Mk sample barcode plus Illumina barcodes. TruSeq adapter sequences along with Illumina sample barcodes were introduced in two successive PCR steps. The TCR alpha and beta cDNA libraries were sequenced on the Illumina HiSeq platform using custom primers. In the original analysis: Unique molecular identifiers were extracted from raw reads with MiGEC, and CDR3 positions were determined with MiXCR. For each individual, recombination models were inferred using an EM algorithm with the repgenHMM and IGoR tools. Shared clonotype analysis was performed with the tcR package in R, normalizing sharing by the product of cloneset sizes. Out-of-frame nonproductive sequences were analyzed to study raw recombination free of thymic and clonal selection effects. TCRdb reprocessing: public reads trimmed at Q25 with fastp, clones called with MiXCR, in-frame beta chains kept. Entries are consolidated by CDR3 protein sequence, retaining the most common genes and DNA. For this entry, the V and J calls and clone size follow TCRdb and not the study's own pipeline. This sample is represented by approximately 140,000 distinct CDR3 sequences; roughly 3.5% of them were singletons. The ten largest clones capture around 8% of the sample.

Only healthy Caucasian donors were included. Miltenyi CD45RO+ enrichment and human naive T-cell isolation kits were used to isolate memory (CD45RO+) and naive T cells from PBMC. Sequenced material: memory T cells sorted from blood. What the cell subset or site label conveys for this sample: CD45RO+ enriched T cells. The chain couples TRBV5-1 to TRBJ2-4; a confident D gene designation cannot be given. The origin of this receptor is a man between 18 and 35 years old in good health. CDR3 loop: CASSETANLAKNIQYF. The nucleotide sequence reads as follows: TGCGCCAGCAGCGAAACAGCGAATCTAGCCAAAAACATTCAGTACTTC.